The sequence of this T cell receptor beta chain was determined in a study of beta chain features in type 1 diabetes. Notes on this clone: Its antigen is currently unknown.

General observations from the study: Naive, central memory and regulatory TCRB repertoires appeared more similar among patients than healthy donors. Shorter templates might be favored by PCR, and equally so in patients and in controls. Shorter TCRB CDR3s, moderately but significantly so, marked every one of the four CD4+ subsets in Type 1 diabetes patients.

Since all of the isolated RNA was reverse transcribed, expressed TCRB transcripts were what got sequenced. TCRdb's table, derived via immunoSEQ multiplex PCR, lists solely in-frame clones and lacks some. The profile shows under 450,000 clones, roughly 13% of them singletons. The V and J ends lost 6 bases and 6 bases respectively, with 12 bases between them. From germline, CDR1 is MNHNY and CDR2 SVGAGI (reference sequence). The CDR3 is 12 amino acids. Via CD45RO/CCR7/CD25/CD127/CD95/CD27, cells of the CD4+ naive, central memory, regulatory and stem cell-like memory subsets were sorted. The origin of this receptor is a man aged 25-45 years in good health. The rearrangement links TRBV6-6 to TRBJ2-7; D may be TRBD1 (6 bases). The sequenced sample consisted of naive CD4+ T cells from blood. In nucleotides, the CDR3 is TGTGCCAGCAGGTTAACAGGGTTCGAGCAGTACTTC. This sequence encodes CASRLTGFEQYF.